This T cell receptor (beta chain) was sequenced in a study of blood T cell repertoires in COVID-19. Whole-study context: Sources were T cells, B-cell-depleted T cells, or PBMCs; the material itself was cDNA or gDNA.

Looked up from germline, CDR1 is SNHLY and CDR2 is FYNNEI. Losses at the gene ends were 7 bases for V and 8 bases for J; bases not matched to a gene: 9. The CDR3 runs 14 residues. Original data processing: Reference gene primer amplification yielded estimated nucleated cell counts. The table came from immunoSEQ multiplex PCR; TCRdb's copy has only in-frame clones and leaves some out. For V, J and clone size, that table is used; D and trimming come from the DNA. The data hold some 210,000 clones, with around 91% observed a single time. The clonotype was recovered from a woman aged 40 to 50 with acute or convalescent COVID-19. Sequencing input: peripheral blood. The rearrangement joins TRBV2 to TRBJ2-2, with 8 bases aligning to TRBD1. The CDR3 reads CASTWNQGAGELFF. The CDR3 nucleotides read TGTGCCAGCACCTGGAATCAGGGGGCGGGGGAGCTGTTTTTT.